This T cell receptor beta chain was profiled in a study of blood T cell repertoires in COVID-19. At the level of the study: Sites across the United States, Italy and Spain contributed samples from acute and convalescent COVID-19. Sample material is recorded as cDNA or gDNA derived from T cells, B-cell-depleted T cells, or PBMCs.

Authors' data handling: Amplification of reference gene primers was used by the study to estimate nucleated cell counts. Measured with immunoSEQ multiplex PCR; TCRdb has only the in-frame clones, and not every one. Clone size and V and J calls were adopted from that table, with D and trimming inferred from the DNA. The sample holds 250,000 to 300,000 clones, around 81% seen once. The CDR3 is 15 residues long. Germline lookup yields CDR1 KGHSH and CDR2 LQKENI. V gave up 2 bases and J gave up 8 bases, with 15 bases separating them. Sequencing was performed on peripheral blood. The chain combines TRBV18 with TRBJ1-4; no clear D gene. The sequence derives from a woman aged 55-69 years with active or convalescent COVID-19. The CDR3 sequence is CASSPAGVESEKLFF. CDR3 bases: TGTGCCAGCTCACCAGCCGGGGTCGAGTCCGAAAAACTGTTTTTT.